This T cell receptor beta chain was profiled in a study of blood T cells in healthy people across ages. Study-wide points: Per million T cells, the diversity of TCR beta decreased roughly linearly as age advanced. Correlation between TCR beta diversity and naive T cell percentage was strong.

A word on this clonotype: Its cognate antigen is unknown.

Germline CDR1 SEHNR, CDR2 FQNEAQ (reference sequence). The CDR3 contains 15 residues. V lost 1 base and J 1 base, leaving 10 bases between the germline ends. A second 7 to 11 cycle PCR used barcoded and J-beta primers. A tag from a template-switch adaptor with 12 random nucleotides marked each cDNA molecule. Each CDR3 protein is one row after TCRdb ran MiXCR on the 5' RACE reads. The repertoire holds under 1,100,000 distinct CDR3 sequences, about 23% seen once, with less than 0.85% in the top ten. This sample was also put to use in a study of T cells of mothers and their children. That paper adds: A few healthy Caucasian mothers, along with their six children, served as the donors.

The chain uses TRBV7-9 and TRBJ1-1; D ambiguous. The sample comprised blood. The sequence came from a girl aged 2 to 9 in good health. Written as DNA, the CDR3 is TGTGCCAGCAGCTTAGGGTCAACAAAGAACACTGAAGCTTTCTTT. Amino acids: CASSLGSTKNTEAFF. Drawing the rest from reference TRBV7-9 and TRBJ1-1, the complete variable domain is DTGVSQNPRHKITKRGQNVTFRCDPISEHNRLYWYRQTLGQGPEFLTYFQNEAQLEKSRLLSDRFSAERPKGSFSTLEIQRTEQGDSAMYLCASSLGSTKNTEAFFGQGTRLTVV.